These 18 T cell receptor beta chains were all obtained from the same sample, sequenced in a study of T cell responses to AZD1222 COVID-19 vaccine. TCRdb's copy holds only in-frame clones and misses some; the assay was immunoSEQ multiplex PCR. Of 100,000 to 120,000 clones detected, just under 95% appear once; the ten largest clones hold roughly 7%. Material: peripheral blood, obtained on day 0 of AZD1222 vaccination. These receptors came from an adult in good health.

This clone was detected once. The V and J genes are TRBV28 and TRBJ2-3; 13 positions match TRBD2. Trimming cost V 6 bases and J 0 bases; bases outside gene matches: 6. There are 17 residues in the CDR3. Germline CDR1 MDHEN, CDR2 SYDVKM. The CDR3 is CASSRLAGGGSTDTQYF. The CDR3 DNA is TGTGCCAGCAGCCGACTAGCGGGGGGCGGAAGCACAGATACGCAGTATTTT. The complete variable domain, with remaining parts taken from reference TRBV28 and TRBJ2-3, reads DVKVTQSSRYLVKRTGEKVFLECVQDMDHENMFWYRQDPGLGLRLIYFSYDVKMKEKGDIPEGYSVSREKKERFSLILESASTNQTSMYLCASSRLAGGGSTDTQYFGPGTRLTVL.

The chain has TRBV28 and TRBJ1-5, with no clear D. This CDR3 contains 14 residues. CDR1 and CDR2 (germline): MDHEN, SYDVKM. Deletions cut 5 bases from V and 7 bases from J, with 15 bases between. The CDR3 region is CASSPVGGGQPQHF. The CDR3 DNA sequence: TGTGCCAGCAGTCCCGTAGGAGGTGGCCAGCCCCAGCATTTT. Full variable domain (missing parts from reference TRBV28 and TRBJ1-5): DVKVTQSSRYLVKRTGEKVFLECVQDMDHENMFWYRQDPGLGLRLIYFSYDVKMKEKGDIPEGYSVSREKKERFSLILESASTNQTSMYLCASSPVGGGQPQHFGDGTRLSIL.

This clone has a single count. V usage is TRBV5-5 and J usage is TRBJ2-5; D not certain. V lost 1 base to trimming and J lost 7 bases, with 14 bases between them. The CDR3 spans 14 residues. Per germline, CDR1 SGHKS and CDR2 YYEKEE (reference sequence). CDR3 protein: CASSLLGLPGTQYF. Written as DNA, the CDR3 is TGTGCCAGCAGCTTGTTGGGTCTTCCCGGGACCCAGTACTTC.

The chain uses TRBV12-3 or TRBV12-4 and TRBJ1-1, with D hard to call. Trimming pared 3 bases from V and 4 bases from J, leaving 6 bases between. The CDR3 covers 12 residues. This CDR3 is CASSLGVTEAFF. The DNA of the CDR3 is TGTGCCAGCAGTTTGGGAGTCACTGAAGCTTTCTTT.

The CDR3 DNA is TGTGCCAGCAGCTTACCCTATTCCTCCGGGGAGCTGTTTTTT. It is translated as CASSLPYSSGELFF. This chain links TRBV5-4 with TRBJ2-2; the D is unclear. The CDR3 is 14 residues long. CDR1 is SGHNT and CDR2 is YYREEE in the germline V gene (reference sequence). Trimming cost V 2 bases and J 6 bases, with 11 bases left between them.

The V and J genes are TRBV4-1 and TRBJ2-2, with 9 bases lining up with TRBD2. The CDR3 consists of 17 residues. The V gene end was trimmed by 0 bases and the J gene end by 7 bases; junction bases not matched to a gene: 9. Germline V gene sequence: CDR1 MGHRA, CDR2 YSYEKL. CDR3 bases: TGCGCCAGCAGCCAAGAGTTGGCTAGCGGGGTTAGCGGGGAGCTGTTTTTT. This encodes CASSQELASGVSGELFF.

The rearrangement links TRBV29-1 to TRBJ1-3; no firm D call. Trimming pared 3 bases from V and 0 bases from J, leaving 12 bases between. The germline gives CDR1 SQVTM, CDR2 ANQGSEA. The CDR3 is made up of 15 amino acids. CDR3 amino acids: CSVEFWGNSGNTIYF. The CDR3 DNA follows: TGCAGCGTTGAGTTTTGGGGAAACTCTGGAAACACCATATATTTT.

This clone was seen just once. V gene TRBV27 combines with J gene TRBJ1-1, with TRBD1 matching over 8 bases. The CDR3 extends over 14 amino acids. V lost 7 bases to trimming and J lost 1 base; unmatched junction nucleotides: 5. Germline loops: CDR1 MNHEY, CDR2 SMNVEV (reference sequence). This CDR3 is CASNPGTGNTEAFF. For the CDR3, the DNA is TGTGCCAGCAACCCCGGGACAGGGAACACTGAAGCTTTCTTT.

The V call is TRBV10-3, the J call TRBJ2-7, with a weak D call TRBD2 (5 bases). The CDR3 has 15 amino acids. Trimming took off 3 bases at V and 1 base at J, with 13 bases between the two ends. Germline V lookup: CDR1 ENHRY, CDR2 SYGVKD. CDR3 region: CAISDPAVASYEQYF. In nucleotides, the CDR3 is TGTGCCATCAGTGACCCAGCGGTAGCATCCTACGAGCAGTACTTC.

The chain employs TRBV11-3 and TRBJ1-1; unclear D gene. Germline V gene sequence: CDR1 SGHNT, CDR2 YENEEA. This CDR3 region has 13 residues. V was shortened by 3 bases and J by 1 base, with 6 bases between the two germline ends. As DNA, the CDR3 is TGTGCCAGCAGCTTCGGGGAGAACACTGAAGCTTTCTTT. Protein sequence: CASSFGENTEAFF.

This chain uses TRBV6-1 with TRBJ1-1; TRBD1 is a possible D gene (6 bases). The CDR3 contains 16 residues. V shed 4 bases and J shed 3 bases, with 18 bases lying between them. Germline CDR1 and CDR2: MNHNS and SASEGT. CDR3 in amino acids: CASSGFRGRVDTEAFF. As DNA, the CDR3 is TGTGCCAGCAGTGGGTTTAGGGGGAGGGTGGACACTGAAGCTTTCTTT.

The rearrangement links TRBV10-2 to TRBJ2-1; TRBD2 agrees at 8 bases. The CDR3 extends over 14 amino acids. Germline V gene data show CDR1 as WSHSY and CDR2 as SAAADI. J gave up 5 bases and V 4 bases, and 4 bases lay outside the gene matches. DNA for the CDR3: TGCGCCAGCAGTGTCCGGGGGGGCGACAATGAGCAGTTCTTC. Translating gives CASSVRGGDNEQFF.

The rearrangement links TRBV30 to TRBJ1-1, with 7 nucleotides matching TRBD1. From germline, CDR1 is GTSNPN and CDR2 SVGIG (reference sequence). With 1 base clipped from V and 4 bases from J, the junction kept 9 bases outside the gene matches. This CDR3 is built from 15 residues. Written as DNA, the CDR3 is TGTGCCTGGAGTGACCCCCCCAGGGGGAGCACTGAAGCTTTCTTT. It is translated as CAWSDPPRGSTEAFF.

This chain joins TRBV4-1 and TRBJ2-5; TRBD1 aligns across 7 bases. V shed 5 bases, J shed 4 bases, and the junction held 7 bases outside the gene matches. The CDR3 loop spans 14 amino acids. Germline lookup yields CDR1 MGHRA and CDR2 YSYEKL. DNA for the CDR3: TGCGCCAGCAGCAGTCGACAGGGCGGAGAGACCCAGTACTTC. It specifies CASSSRQGGETQYF.

CDR3 in amino acids: CASSQDYGTSYNEQFF. The CDR3, as DNA: TGTGCCAGCAGCCAAGACTATGGCACCAGCTACAATGAGCAGTTCTTC. V is TRBV14 and J is TRBJ2-1; D is ambiguous. V was shortened by 0 bases and J by 3 bases, with 12 bases between the two germline ends. Germline-derived CDR1 and CDR2 are SGHDN and FVKESK. This CDR3 region has 16 residues.

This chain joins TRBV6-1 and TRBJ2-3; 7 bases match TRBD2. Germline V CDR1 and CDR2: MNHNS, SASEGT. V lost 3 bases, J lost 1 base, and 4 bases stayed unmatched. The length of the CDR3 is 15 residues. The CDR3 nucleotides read TGTGCCAGCAGTGACAGTCGGGGGGGCACAGATACGCAGTATTTT. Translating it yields CASSDSRGGTDTQYF.

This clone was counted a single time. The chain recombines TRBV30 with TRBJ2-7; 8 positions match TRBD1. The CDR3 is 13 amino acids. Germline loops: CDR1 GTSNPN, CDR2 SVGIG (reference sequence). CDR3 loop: CAWSDPNRTGYFV. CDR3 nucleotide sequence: TGTGCCTGGAGTGATCCGAATCGGACAGGGTACTTCGTC.

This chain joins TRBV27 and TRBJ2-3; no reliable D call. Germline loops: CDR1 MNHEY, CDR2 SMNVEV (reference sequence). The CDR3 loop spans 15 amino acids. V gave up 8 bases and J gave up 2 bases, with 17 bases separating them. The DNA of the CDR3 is TGTGCCAGCGCGGCACGGGCCGGGTCCACAGATACGCAGTATTTT. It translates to CASAARAGSTDTQYF.